This T cell receptor (beta chain) was captured in a study of PD-L1 blockade in urothelial cancer (dated by TCRdb to 2015 to 2018). For the wider study: Therapy was started at some point between 2014 and 2016 for all patients, and atezolizumab 1,200 mg was administered intravenously every 3 weeks. Pretreatment blood TCR-seq was available for about 27 patients, at least one posttreatment blood collection was obtained for around 25 patients, and tumor TCR-seq was available for around 25 patients. Progression-free survival longer than 6 months counted as durable clinical benefit, and TCR features were additionally tested against both progression-free and overall survival. About 85% of the roughly 29 patients were identified as males with urothelial cancer of bladder origin, and a prior smoking history was reported by 18 of 29 patients. An exploratory multi-omic analysis was conducted of the somatic, immune and clinical correlates of response to PD-L1 blockade with atezolizumab in urothelial cancer. An ECOG performance status of 0 or 1 was recorded for the patients, and 0 to 3 prior chemotherapy regimens had been received by the patients. Blood samples were analyzed 3 weeks after the start of treatment (second dose) and 6 weeks after the start of treatment. Blood samples gave a median of about 130,000 T cells and approximately 80,000 unique TCRs, with a median clonality of approximately 0.08. In the same patients who had TCR sequencing, pretreatment tumors also underwent whole exome sequencing and RNA sequencing. Durable clinical benefit was achieved by nine patients and was not achieved by 20 patients. Pretreatment tumor samples and matched peripheral blood, collected serially before and after atezolizumab treatment, underwent TCR sequencing. Points the paper makes about the study in general: Greater expansion of tumor-associated TCR clones in peripheral blood 3 weeks after the start of treatment was observed in patients with durable benefit (n of about 20, p = 0.022). Because of the small sample size (n ≈ 30) and the many exploratory analyses performed, the results are intended to be regarded as hypothesis-generating. Improved progression-free and overall survival was associated with having pretreatment peripheral blood TCR clonality below the median.

At least ten counts were recorded for this clone. Which antigen it targets is not known. Base qualities are not at hand, and no much larger clone is one base apart. The time point label here, explained by the study, means: peripheral blood 6 weeks after treatment start. A cohort of around 29 patients with locally advanced or metastatic urothelial carcinoma, treated at Memorial Sloan Kettering on a trial protocol, was included. Peripheral blood mononuclear cells were collected from each patient pretreatment and during treatment, giving between 1 and 8 total time points per patient. The Qiagen DNeasy Blood extraction kit was used to purify genomic DNA from total PBMCs and from tumor samples. PBMCs were collected pretreatment and during treatment and were isolated and stored as previously described. Each PCR received spiked-in synthetic TCR analog templates so that absolute template abundance could be estimated from read counts. The immunoSEQ assay used bias-controlled V and J gene primers to amplify TCRbeta CDR3 regions from genomic DNA. Rearranged TCRbeta segments were sequenced at approximately 20X coverage. Per the authors' processing: Clustering was used to correct sequencing errors, and CDR3s were annotated against IMGT so that V, D and J genes could be assigned. Downstream analyses used only productive TCRbeta rearrangements and left out out-of-frame or stop-codon sequences. Clonality was computed as one minus Shannon entropy normalized by the log of the number of unique productive sequences. Clones differing between time points or between blood and tumor were identified using Fisher's exact test with Benjamini-Hochberg correction, with an adjusted p below 0.01 applied as the threshold. The immuneACCESS repertoire file appears here via TCRdb, limited to in-frame rearrangements. These files lack a portion of the clones; in checked studies, under half of the deficit traces to unresolved V genes, and the cause of the others is not known. V and J calls and clone size are those listed in that table; D and trimming were worked out from the DNA. The sample contains over 70,000 clones, 70% to 90% of them found a single time. Around 7.7% of the sample is in the top ten clones.

V is pruned by 0 bases and J by 5 bases, leaving 1 base of the junction without a gene match. Taken from the germline V gene, the CDR1 and CDR2 loops are SGDLS and YYNGEE. From the cysteine up to the phenylalanine, the CDR3 has a length of 15 residues. Left in the record is the CDR3 DNA by itself, 45 bases read in frame from the first base. The V gene is TRBV9 and the J gene is TRBJ2-1; TRBD2 matches 11 bases in the middle. The sequencing here drew on PBMCs, taken around atezolizumab (anti-PD-L1) treatment. This TCR was sampled from a man aged 65-85 years with urothelial cancer. The DNA sequence is as follows: TGTGCCAGCAGCGTAGGTAGCGGGGGGGACAATGAGCAGTTCTTC. This is translated as CASSVGSGGDNEQFF. Reference TRBV9 and TRBJ2-1 genes cover what lies past the CDR3, so the full variable domain is DSGVTQTPKHLITATGQRVTLRCSPRSGDLSVYWYQQSLDQGLQFLIQYYNGEERAKGNILERFSAQQFPDLHSELNLSSLELGDSALYFCASSVGSGGDNEQFFGPGTRLTVL.